This T cell receptor (beta chain) was captured by sequencing in a study of patients and donors after allogeneic stem cell transplantation. The germline gives CDR1 SQVTM, CDR2 ANQGSEA. This CDR3 spans 12 amino acids. J was trimmed by 10 bases and V by 5 bases; bases with no gene match: 6. TCRdb re-derived calls from the RT-PCR reads in MiXCR, one entry per CDR3 protein. The repertoire has about 210,000 distinct CDR3 sequences, 35% to 45% of them found once; the top ten carry around 10%. V and J are TRBV29-1 and TRBJ2-1; TRBD2 aligns across 9 bases. This TCR derives from a human donor who was either an allogeneic HSCT recipient or a stem cell or donor lymphocyte infusion donor (not recorded which). It is not recorded whose cells these are; they may come from a transplant donor. Specimen: blood, either unsorted or a sorted T cell fraction (not recorded which). In DNA, the CDR3 is TGCAGCGTTCGAGCGGGGGGCGGCGAGCAGTTCTTC. Its protein is CSVRAGGGEQFF.